A selection of T cell receptor beta chains follows, all from one sample in a study of blood T cell repertoires in COVID-19. Only in-frame clones appear in the TCRdb table, and some are missing; sequencing was by immunoSEQ multiplex PCR. The sample yields more than 250,000 clones, around nine tenths seen once. The sequencing sample was made of PBMCs or T cells enriched from blood (not recorded which). The origin of the receptors is a middle-aged woman who had recovered from COVID-19. Each CDR3 is given without its conserved first and last residue. Each record gives: CDR3 length, V gene, CDR3 protein.

len: 11
v_gene: TRBV6-5
CDR3aa: ASRVRQPEGYT

len: 12
v_gene: TRBV11-1
CDR3aa: ASSFSFNTDTQY

len: 12
v_gene: TRBV27
CDR3aa: ASKGPGNWDTQY

len: 17
v_gene: TRBV29-1
CDR3aa: SVEGGQGAIRDSYNEQF

len: 10
v_gene: TRBV10-3
CDR3aa: AISRDRGPYT

len: 11
v_gene: TRBV18
CDR3aa: ASSGATNYGYT

len: 14
v_gene: TRBV28
CDR3aa: ASSSRTGKDTGELF

len: 13
v_gene: TRBV10-3
CDR3aa: AISDPTGSDYGYT

len: 13
v_gene: TRBV24-1
CDR3aa: ATSDYSGRTGELF

len: 11
v_gene: TRBV24-1
CDR3aa: ATGLLSNQPQH

len: 11
v_gene: TRBV10-3
CDR3aa: AISDKGNYEQY

len: 11
v_gene: TRBV9
CDR3aa: ASSVGRYNEQF

len: 11
v_gene: TRBV28
CDR3aa: ASSSGTRHEQY